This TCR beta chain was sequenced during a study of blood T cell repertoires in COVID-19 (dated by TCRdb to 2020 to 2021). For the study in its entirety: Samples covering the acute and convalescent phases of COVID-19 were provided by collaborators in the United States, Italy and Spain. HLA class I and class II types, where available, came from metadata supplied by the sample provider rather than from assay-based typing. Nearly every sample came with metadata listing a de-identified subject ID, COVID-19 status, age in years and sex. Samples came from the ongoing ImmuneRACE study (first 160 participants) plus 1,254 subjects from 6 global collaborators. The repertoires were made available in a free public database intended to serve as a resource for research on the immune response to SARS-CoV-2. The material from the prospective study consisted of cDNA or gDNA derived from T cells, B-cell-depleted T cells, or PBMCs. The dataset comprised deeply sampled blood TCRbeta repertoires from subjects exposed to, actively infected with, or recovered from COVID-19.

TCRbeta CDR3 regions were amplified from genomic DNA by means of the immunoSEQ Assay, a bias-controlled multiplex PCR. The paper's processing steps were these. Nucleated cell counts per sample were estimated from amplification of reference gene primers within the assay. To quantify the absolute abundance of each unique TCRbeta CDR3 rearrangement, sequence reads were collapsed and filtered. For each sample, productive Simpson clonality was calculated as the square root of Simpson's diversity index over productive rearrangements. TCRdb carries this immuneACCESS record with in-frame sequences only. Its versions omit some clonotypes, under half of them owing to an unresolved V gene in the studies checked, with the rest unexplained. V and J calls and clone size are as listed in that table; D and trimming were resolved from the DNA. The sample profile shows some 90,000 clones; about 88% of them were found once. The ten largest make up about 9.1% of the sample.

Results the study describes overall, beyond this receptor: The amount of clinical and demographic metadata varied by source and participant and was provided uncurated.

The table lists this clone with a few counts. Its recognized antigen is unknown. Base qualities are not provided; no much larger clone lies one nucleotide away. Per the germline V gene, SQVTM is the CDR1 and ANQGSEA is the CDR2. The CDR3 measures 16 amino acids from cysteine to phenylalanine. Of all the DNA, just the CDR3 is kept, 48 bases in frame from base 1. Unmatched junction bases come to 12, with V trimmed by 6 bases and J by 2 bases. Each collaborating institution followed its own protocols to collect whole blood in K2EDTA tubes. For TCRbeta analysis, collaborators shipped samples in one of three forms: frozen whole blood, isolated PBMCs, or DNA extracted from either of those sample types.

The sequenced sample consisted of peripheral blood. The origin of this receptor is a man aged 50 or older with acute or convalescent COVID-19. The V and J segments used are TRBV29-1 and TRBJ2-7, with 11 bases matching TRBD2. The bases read TGCAGCGTCCGAAAGGGGGCTAGCGGGGGGCCCTACGAGCAGTACTTC. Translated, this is CSVRKGASGGPYEQYF.